This T cell receptor beta chain derives from a study of T cells after yellow fever vaccination. Findings of the study overall: Secondary responses were weaker yet peaked faster, day 5 versus 15. High-abundance clonotypes from the bulk population could contaminate FACS-sorted repertoires. Post-booster repertoires contained most primary-vaccination clones again (about 95% CD4, less than 90% CD8).

This CDR3 is 14 amino acids long. Germline lookup yields CDR1 MNHNS and CDR2 SASEGT. Trimming removed 6 bases from V and 4 bases from J, with 10 bases in between. By 5'RACE template switching, TCR cDNA was produced, with a universal primer site and UMIs added in the process. TCRdb passed the 5' RACE reads through MiXCR, listing each CDR3 protein once. This table holds 400,000 to 650,000 distinct CDR3 sequences, roughly 22% found once. There are a few counts of this clonotype. The antigen is undetermined. This receptor was identified in a young man who received the YFV17D yellow fever vaccine. Here the sequenced sample was PBMCs, taken less than 25 days after the first yellow fever vaccination. The chain uses TRBV6-1 and TRBJ1-6; D not resolved. This CDR3 reads CASSPGGYNSPLHF. CDR3 DNA: TGTGCCAGCAGCCCGGGCGGTTATAATTCACCCCTCCACTTT.